This T cell receptor beta chain was found in a study of blood T cell repertoires in COVID-19. Study-wide background: COVID-19 samples from acute and convalescent phases originated in the United States, Italy and Spain. Nucleic acid was either cDNA or gDNA, and it came from T cells, B-cell-depleted T cells, or PBMCs.

Methods used by the authors: Nucleated cell counts were estimated from reference gene primer amplification. Some clones are missing from TCRdb's copy, which holds only in-frame ones; the method was immunoSEQ multiplex PCR. V and J calls and clone size are those listed in that table; D and trimming were worked out from the DNA. The table shows fewer than 650,000 clones, with about 89% occurring only once. Seattle patients were enrolled while actively infected and followed longitudinally. This CDR3 has 17 residues. This chain uses TRBV21-1 with TRBJ1-2; the table gives TRBD1 as D, unverified against the DNA. TRBV21-1 is labeled a pseudogene. The receptor's source is a woman aged 45 to 65 with COVID-19, enrolled during active disease. What was sequenced was peripheral blood. The CDR3 DNA sequence: TGTGCCAGCAGCGGCCGGGACAGGAGCCCTAAGGACTATGGCTACACCTTC. Amino acid sequence: CASSGRDRSPKDYGYTF.